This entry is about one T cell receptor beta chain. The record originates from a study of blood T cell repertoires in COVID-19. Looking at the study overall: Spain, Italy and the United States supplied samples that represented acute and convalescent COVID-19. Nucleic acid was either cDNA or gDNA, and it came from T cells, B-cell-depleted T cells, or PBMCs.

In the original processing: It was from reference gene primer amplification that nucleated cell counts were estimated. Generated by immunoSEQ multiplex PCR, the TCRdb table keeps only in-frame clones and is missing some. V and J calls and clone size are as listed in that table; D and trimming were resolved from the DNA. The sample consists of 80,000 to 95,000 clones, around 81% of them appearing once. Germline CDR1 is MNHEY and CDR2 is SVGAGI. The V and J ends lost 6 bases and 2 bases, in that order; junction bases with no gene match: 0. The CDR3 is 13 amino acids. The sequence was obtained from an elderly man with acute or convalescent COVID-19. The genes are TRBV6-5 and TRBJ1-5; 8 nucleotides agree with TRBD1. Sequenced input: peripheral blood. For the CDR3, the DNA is TGTGCCAGCAGGACAGGGGGCAATCAGCCCCAGCATTTT. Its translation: CASRTGGNQPQHF.